One sample yielded the 19 T cell receptor beta chains listed below, sequenced in a study of cytomegalovirus exposure and HLA in healthy donors. In the PCR, 60 Vbeta and 13 Jbeta primers were used. TCRdb's table, derived via immunoSEQ multiplex PCR, lists solely in-frame clones and lacks some. Here the sample spans 200,000 to 250,000 clones, approximately 70% being singletons. Material: PBMCs. These receptors all stem from a man aged 40-55 years in good health and CMV-seropositive.

A single count supports this clone. The V call is TRBV15, the J call TRBJ1-1; unclear D gene. This CDR3 has 14 amino acids. Germline CDR1 is LNHNV and CDR2 is YYDKDF (reference sequence). V lost 0 bases and J lost 4, with 9 bases in between. The CDR3 loop reads CATSRDSEGTEAFF. The CDR3 bases are TGTGCCACCAGCAGAGACTCTGAGGGCACTGAAGCTTTCTTT. The whole variable domain, remainder taken from reference TRBV15 and TRBJ1-1, is DAMVIQNPRYQVTQFGKPVTLSCSQTLNHNVMYWYQQKSSQAPKLLFHYYDKDFNNEADTPDNFQSRRPNTSFCFLDIRSPGLGDTAMYLCATSRDSEGTEAFFGQGTRLTVV.

This sequence joins TRBV27 and TRBJ2-7, with 9 nucleotides matching TRBD1. Germline CDR1 MNHEY, CDR2 SMNVEV (reference sequence). J gave up 4 bases and V 2 bases, and 6 bases lay outside the gene matches. The CDR3 is 15 residues long. The CDR3, as DNA: TGTGCCAGCAGTTTAAGACAGGGGGAGGCATACGAGCAGTACTTC. Encoded protein: CASSLRQGEAYEQYF.

The chain has TRBV28 and TRBJ2-5; the D gene is possibly TRBD2 (6 bases). Germline assignment: CDR1 MDHEN and CDR2 SYDVKM. V lost 1 base and J lost 3, with 15 bases in between. The length of the CDR3 is 16 residues. The CDR3 DNA follows: TGTGCCAGCAGTTTATACGGGGGAGGAGGCAAAGAGACCCAGTACTTC. Protein sequence: CASSLYGGGGKETQYF.

V and J are TRBV28 and TRBJ2-7; D remains unclear. Trimming shortened V by 5 bases and J by 0 bases, and 11 bases separated the two germline ends. Germline CDR1 reads MDHEN; CDR2 reads SYDVKM. The CDR3 spans 14 residues. The CDR3 loop is CASSNNPGSYEQYF. In DNA form, the CDR3 reads TGTGCCAGCAGTAACAACCCAGGCTCCTACGAGCAGTACTTC.

The chain is built from TRBV5-6 and TRBJ1-3, with 10 bases aligning to TRBD1. J lost 3 bases, V lost 0 bases, and 12 bases had no gene match. Germline CDR1 and CDR2: SGHDT and YYEEEE. This CDR3 is 19 amino acids long. CDR3 sequence: CASSLALEGQGRIGNTIYF. DNA of the CDR3: TGTGCCAGCAGCTTGGCCCTAGAGGGACAGGGGAGAATTGGAAACACCATATATTTT.

The chain recombines TRBV27 with TRBJ1-5, with no clear D. Germline V CDR1 and CDR2: MNHEY, SMNVEV (reference sequence). This CDR3 is 16 amino acids long. Trimming left V 5 bases short and J 0 bases short, with 14 bases between. The CDR3 protein is CASSPRSGYSNQPQHF. The CDR3 bases are TGTGCCAGCAGTCCAAGGTCGGGTTATAGCAATCAGCCCCAGCATTTT.

The chain joins TRBV9 to TRBJ2-3; 12 bases match TRBD2. CDR3 length equals 15 residues. The junction had 4 bases not matched to a gene; V was cut back by 4 bases and J by 4 bases. Germline V lookup: CDR1 SGDLS, CDR2 YYNGEE. CDR3: CASSTPSGGADTQYF. DNA for the CDR3: TGTGCCAGCAGCACCCCTAGCGGGGGGGCAGATACGCAGTATTTT.

This chain joins TRBV7-2 and TRBJ1-2, with D possibly TRBD1 on 5 matching bases. Per the germline V gene, CDR1 is SGHTA and CDR2 is FQGNSA. The V end lost 0 bases, the J end lost 6 bases, and 23 bases lay between the germline ends. This CDR3 contains 18 residues. Here the CDR3 reads CASSLAGGAKVRRDGYTF. In nucleotides, the CDR3 is TGTGCCAGCAGCTTAGCGGGAGGGGCAAAAGTTAGGAGAGATGGCTACACCTTC.

The chain carries TRBV27 and TRBJ1-5; D call uncertain. V was pared by 6 bases and J by 3 bases, with 12 bases between. Germline CDR1 reads MNHEY; CDR2 reads SMNVEV (reference sequence). There are 14 residues in the CDR3. Here the CDR3 reads CASSLAGFNQPQHF. DNA of the CDR3: TGTGCCAGCAGCCTCGCGGGTTTCAATCAGCCCCAGCATTTT.

V and J are TRBV7-9 and TRBJ1-6, with a tentative D call TRBD1 (6 bases). The CDR3 loop spans 13 amino acids. V gave up 7 bases and J gave up 10 bases, with 14 bases separating them. In germline, CDR1 is SEHNR, CDR2 FQNEAQ (reference sequence). CDR3 sequence reads: CASNPAGESPLHF. The CDR3 bases are TGTGCCAGCAACCCAGCAGGGGAATCACCCCTCCACTTT.

This clone was counted a few times. The V and J genes are TRBV2 and TRBJ2-5; tentatively, D is TRBD2 (6 bases). Germline values: CDR1 SNHLY, CDR2 FYNNEI. The V end lost 7 bases, the J end lost 5 bases, and 17 bases lay between the germline ends. There are 14 residues in the CDR3. The CDR3 DNA reads TGTGCCAGCAAAACGTATACTAGCTCTGAGACCCAGTACTTC. Translated: CASKTYTSSETQYF.

In regard to this clone: The CDR3 does not end in the conserved phenylalanine or tryptophan, so this is likely a read error. It is unclear where the CDR3 begins or ends on the DNA, so no DNA is shown, and the CDR3 is as TCRdb lists it. The genes are TRBV5-1 and TRBJ1-2; the table gives TRBD1 as D, unverified against the DNA. The CDR3 is made up of 12 amino acids, end residues included. CDR1 SGHRS and CDR2 YFSETQ come from the germline V gene. CDR3 residues: CASSLGPQGCRL.

The rearrangement uses TRBV2 and TRBJ2-5, with 11 bases matching TRBD2. Germline V lookup: CDR1 SNHLY, CDR2 FYNNEI. The CDR3 contains 15 residues. Trimming at V came to 4 bases and at J to 3 bases, leaving 4 bases not matched to a gene. CDR3 amino acids: CASSADSGGEETQYF. The CDR3 DNA follows: TGTGCCAGCAGTGCGGATAGCGGGGGGGAAGAGACCCAGTACTTC.

This clone was observed a few times. The chain recombines TRBV6-1 with TRBJ2-7; 8 bases align to TRBD1. Germline V gene sequence: CDR1 MNHNS, CDR2 SASEGT. The CDR3 covers 14 residues. J lost 0 bases, V lost 6 bases, and 4 bases had no gene match. CDR3 loop: CASRSGGPSYEQYF. DNA for the CDR3: TGTGCCAGCAGATCAGGGGGCCCCTCCTACGAGCAGTACTTC.

The CDR3 region has the DNA TGTGCCAGCAGCTCTGGGGCGGGGGGCTTTGATACGCAGTATTTT. It is translated as CASSSGAGGFDTQYF. The J gene is TRBJ2-3, the V gene TRBV7-2, with 8 bases fitting TRBD2. The V gene end was trimmed by 4 bases and the J gene end by 6 bases; junction bases not matched to a gene: 9. The length of the CDR3 is 15 residues. Germline-derived CDR1 and CDR2 are SGHTA and FQGNSA. The complete variable domain, with remaining parts taken from reference TRBV7-2 and TRBJ2-3, reads GAGVSQSPSNKVTEKGKDVELRCDPISGHTALYWYRQSLGQGLEFLIYFQGNSAPDKSGLPSDRFSAERTGGSVSTLTIQRTQQEDSAVYLCASSSGAGGFDTQYFGPGTRLTVL.

This clone was observed a single time. V is TRBV14 and J is TRBJ1-5; D perhaps matches TRBD1 (5 bases). This CDR3 comprises 15 residues. Germline V gene data show CDR1 as SGHDN and CDR2 as FVKESK. The V end was cut by 5 bases, the J end by 2 bases, with 13 bases between. For the CDR3, the DNA is TGTGCCAGCAGCTCCCAGGGTTTGGGCAATCAGCCCCAGCATTTT. It yields the protein CASSSQGLGNQPQHF.

The gene calls are TRBV9 and TRBJ2-5; possibly TRBD2 for D (6 bases). The CDR3 consists of 15 residues. Germline loops: CDR1 SGDLS, CDR2 YYNGEE. The V end lost 3 bases, the J end lost 4 bases, and 16 bases lay between the germline ends. CDR3 nucleotide sequence: TGTGCCAGCAGCGAAAATTCGGGGGTTACAGAGACCCAGTACTTC. Its translation: CASSENSGVTETQYF.

The chain employs TRBV18 and TRBJ1-3; D not certain. The CDR3 covers 16 residues. V shed 6 bases and J shed 0 bases, with 15 bases lying between them. CDR1 is KGHSH, CDR2 LQKENI, per germline. Here the CDR3 DNA reads TGTGCCAGCTCTTCTCCCTTTCGGGGCTCTGGAAACACCATATATTTT. Protein sequence: CASSSPFRGSGNTIYF.

The chain has TRBV7-9 and TRBJ2-7, with a possible D match to TRBD2 (5 bases). The CDR3 runs to 13 residues. The germline gives CDR1 SEHNR, CDR2 FQNEAQ (reference sequence). V lost 0 bases and J 11 bases, leaving 14 bases between the germline ends. The CDR3 region is CASSLAFGDVEYF. Here the CDR3 DNA reads TGTGCCAGCAGCTTAGCGTTCGGGGATGTGGAGTACTTC.